This is a list of T cell receptor beta chains from one sample in a study of spatial heterogeneity in lung cancer. TCRdb used MiXCR to reprocess the 5' RACE reads, holding one entry per CDR3 protein. The sample includes fewer than 7,000 distinct CDR3 sequences, 7.8% of them seen just once. Sequences were derived from normal lung tissue next to the tumor, sampled at surgery. Receptors were obtained from a female donor with early-stage non-small cell lung cancer. CDR3s include the opening cysteine and the closing phenylalanine or tryptophan. D genes are given only for firm matches. Size is omitted from some rows. Given values are once, few, many or a class for expanded clones.

CDR3 protein: CASSLAGRTQATNEKLFF
CDR3 DNA: TGTGCCAGCAGCTTGGCAGGCCGGACCCAAGCAACTAATGAAAAACTGTTTTTT
J gene: TRBJ1-4
V gene: TRBV5-6
D gene: NA
clone size: many

CDR3 protein: CASSPGPWGETQYF
CDR3 DNA: TGTGCCAGCAGTCCCGGGCCCTGGGGAGAGACCCAGTACTTC
J gene: TRBJ2-5
V gene: TRBV25-1
D gene: NA
clone size: many

CDR3 protein: CASRKIQGLDGYTF
CDR3 DNA: TGTGCCAGCAGAAAGATACAGGGATTGGATGGCTACACCTTC
J gene: TRBJ1-2
V gene: TRBV4-2
D gene: NA
clone size: many

CDR3 protein: CASSFPGTSGDDTQYF
CDR3 DNA: TGTGCCAGCAGCTTCCCCGGGACTAGCGGGGATGATACGCAGTATTTT
J gene: TRBJ2-3
V gene: TRBV5-6
D gene: TRBD2
clone size: few

CDR3 protein: CASSQVAANTEAFF
CDR3 DNA: TGCGCCAGCAGCCAAGTTGCGGCGAACACTGAAGCTTTCTTT
J gene: TRBJ1-1
V gene: TRBV4-3
D gene: NA
clone size: many

CDR3 protein: CASSFGSYTQYF
CDR3 DNA: TGTGCCAGCAGTTTTGGGTCTTATACGCAGTATTTT
J gene: TRBJ2-3
V gene: TRBV28
D gene: NA
clone size: NA

CDR3 protein: CASSFRLGVEAFF
CDR3 DNA: TGTGCCAGCAGCTTTCGTCTTGGAGTTGAAGCTTTCTTT
J gene: TRBJ1-1
V gene: TRBV5-5
D gene: NA
clone size: many

CDR3 protein: CASSPPGRLSNYGYTF
CDR3 DNA: TGTGCCAGCTCACCACCGGGGCGGCTTTCCAACTATGGCTACACCTTC
J gene: TRBJ1-2
V gene: TRBV18
D gene: NA
clone size: many

CDR3 protein: CASSEVPRRGPNSPLHF
CDR3 DNA: TGTGCCAGCAGTGAAGTCCCGAGGAGGGGTCCTAATTCACCCCTCCACTTT
J gene: TRBJ1-6
V gene: TRBV6-1
D gene: NA
clone size: medium-sized

CDR3 protein: CASSLPEQGEKTEAFF
CDR3 DNA: TGTGCCAGCAGCCTACCAGAACAGGGAGAGAAGACTGAAGCTTTCTTT
J gene: TRBJ1-1
V gene: TRBV7-9
D gene: NA
clone size: NA

CDR3 protein: CASSLGTLGSSGANVLTF
CDR3 DNA: TGTGCCAGCAGCTTGGGGACACTTGGTAGCTCTGGGGCCAACGTCCTGACTTTC
J gene: TRBJ2-6
V gene: TRBV5-4
D gene: NA
clone size: NA

CDR3 protein: CASSVGIMNTEAFF
CDR3 DNA: TGTGCCAGCAGTGTAGGCATCATGAACACTGAAGCTTTCTTT
J gene: TRBJ1-1
V gene: TRBV2
D gene: NA
clone size: many

CDR3 protein: CASSLWGDTEAFF
CDR3 DNA: TGTGCCAGCAGTTTATGGGGCGACACTGAAGCTTTCTTT
J gene: TRBJ1-1
V gene: TRBV12-3/TRBV12-4
D gene: NA
clone size: medium-sized

CDR3 protein: CAISDQGGNQPQRF
CDR3 DNA: TGTGCCATCAGTGATCAGGGGGGAAATCAGCCCCAGCGTTTT
J gene: TRBJ1-5
V gene: TRBV10-3
D gene: TRBD1
clone size: NA

CDR3 protein: CASSPSGGAYNEQFF
CDR3 DNA: TGTGCCAGCAGCCCTAGCGGGGGGGCGTACAATGAGCAGTTCTTC
J gene: TRBJ2-1
V gene: TRBV7-2
D gene: TRBD2
clone size: few

CDR3 protein: CASSPQNNLYGYTF
CDR3 DNA: TGTGCCAGCTCACCACAAAACAACCTCTATGGCTACACCTTC
J gene: TRBJ1-2
V gene: TRBV18
D gene: NA
clone size: medium-sized

CDR3 protein: CASRRVFDTEAFF
CDR3 DNA: TGTGCCAGCAGGAGGGTTTTCGACACTGAAGCTTTCTTT
J gene: TRBJ1-1
V gene: TRBV6-1
D gene: NA
clone size: medium-sized

CDR3 protein: CASSLGGTEYNEQFF
CDR3 DNA: TGCGCCAGCAGCTTGGGAGGGACAGAATACAATGAGCAGTTCTTC
J gene: TRBJ2-1
V gene: TRBV5-1
D gene: TRBD1
clone size: many

CDR3 protein: CASSPVRGALATNEKLFF
CDR3 DNA: TGTGCCAGCAGCCCTGTGCGGGGTGCCCTCGCAACTAATGAAAAACTGTTTTTT
J gene: TRBJ1-4
V gene: TRBV7-2
D gene: NA
clone size: medium-sized

CDR3 protein: CASSLGGTNEKLFF
CDR3 DNA: TGTGCCAGCAGTCTCGGCGGGACTAATGAAAAACTGTTTTTT
J gene: TRBJ1-4
V gene: TRBV6-5
D gene: NA
clone size: medium-sized

CDR3 protein: CASRAGETYNEQFF
CDR3 DNA: TGCGCCAGCAGGGCGGGGGAGACCTACAATGAGCAGTTCTTC
J gene: TRBJ2-1
V gene: TRBV5-1
D gene: TRBD2
clone size: NA

CDR3 protein: CAISERGVDGYTF
CDR3 DNA: TGTGCCATCAGTGAAAGAGGGGTGGATGGCTACACCTTC
J gene: TRBJ1-2
V gene: TRBV10-3
D gene: NA
clone size: medium-sized

CDR3 protein: CASSETAGGTEAFF
CDR3 DNA: TGTGCCAGCAGTGAAACGGCAGGGGGTACTGAAGCTTTCTTT
J gene: TRBJ1-1
V gene: TRBV2
D gene: TRBD1
clone size: few

CDR3 protein: CSVRRPGSSEQYF
CDR3 DNA: TGCAGCGTCCGAAGGCCAGGCTCCTCCGAGCAGTACTTC
J gene: TRBJ2-7
V gene: TRBV29-1
D gene: NA
clone size: NA

CDR3 protein: CASSQGGGRPSTDTQYF
CDR3 DNA: TGTGCCAGCAGCCAAGGAGGGGGGCGGCCTAGCACAGATACGCAGTATTTT
J gene: TRBJ2-3
V gene: TRBV14
D gene: NA
clone size: few

CDR3 protein: CASSPYRDRVTGELFF
CDR3 DNA: TGTGCCAGCAGCCCATACCGGGACAGGGTCACCGGGGAGCTGTTTTTT
J gene: TRBJ2-2
V gene: TRBV7-8
D gene: TRBD1
clone size: few

CDR3 protein: CASSQDQMTEGFYEQYF
CDR3 DNA: TGTGCCAGCAGCCAAGATCAAATGACCGAGGGATTTTACGAGCAGTACTTC
J gene: TRBJ2-7
V gene: TRBV3-1
D gene: NA
clone size: medium-sized

CDR3 protein: CASSSGWRETQYF
CDR3 DNA: TGTGCCAGCAGCTCTGGGTGGAGGGAGACCCAGTACTTC
J gene: TRBJ2-5
V gene: TRBV7-9
D gene: NA
clone size: NA

CDR3 protein: CASSHAPQGAIDEQYF
CDR3 DNA: TGCGCCAGCAGCCACGCCCCACAGGGGGCGATTGACGAGCAGTACTTC
J gene: TRBJ2-7
V gene: TRBV4-3
D gene: TRBD1
clone size: many

CDR3 protein: CASSQDDRVRETQYF
CDR3 DNA: TGTGCCAGCAGCCAAGATGACAGGGTTCGGGAGACCCAGTACTTC
J gene: TRBJ2-5
V gene: TRBV4-2
D gene: TRBD1
clone size: many

CDR3 protein: CASSFQSSYEQYF
CDR3 DNA: TGTGCCAGCAGTTTCCAGTCCTCCTACGAGCAGTACTTC
J gene: TRBJ2-7
V gene: TRBV12-3/TRBV12-4
D gene: NA
clone size: many

CDR3 protein: CAISEATSARTDTQYF
CDR3 DNA: TGTGCCATCAGTGAGGCGACTAGCGCACGCACAGATACGCAGTATTTT
J gene: TRBJ2-3
V gene: TRBV10-3
D gene: TRBD2
clone size: many

CDR3 protein: CASSKDRFSDYAQYF
CDR3 DNA: TGTGCCAGCAGCAAAGACCGTTTCTCGGACTATGCGCAGTACTTC
J gene: TRBJ2-7
V gene: TRBV21-1
D gene: NA
clone size: many

CDR3 protein: CASSFGVATGRETQYF
CDR3 DNA: TGTGCCAGCAGCTTCGGAGTAGCGACAGGGCGAGAGACCCAGTACTTC
J gene: TRBJ2-5
V gene: TRBV7-2
D gene: TRBD1
clone size: few

CDR3 protein: CSASLGLSSYNEQFF
CDR3 DNA: TGCAGTGCTAGTTTGGGGTTAAGCTCCTACAATGAGCAGTTCTTC
J gene: TRBJ2-1
V gene: TRBV20-1
D gene: NA
clone size: many

CDR3 protein: CASSQDIGTDTQYF
CDR3 DNA: TGTGCCAGCAGCCAAGATATTGGGACAGATACGCAGTATTTT
J gene: TRBJ2-3
V gene: TRBV4-2
D gene: NA
clone size: NA

CDR3 protein: CASSLQSGGQETQYF
CDR3 DNA: TGTGCCAGCAGCTTACAGAGCGGGGGACAAGAGACCCAGTACTTC
J gene: TRBJ2-5
V gene: TRBV7-9
D gene: TRBD2
clone size: many

CDR3 protein: CASSWEGDEQFF
CDR3 DNA: TGTGCCAGCTCGTGGGAGGGGGATGAGCAGTTCTTC
J gene: TRBJ2-1
V gene: TRBV12-3/TRBV12-4
D gene: NA
clone size: NA

CDR3 protein: CASRGIFRDSLFNYGYTF
CDR3 DNA: TGTGCCAGCAGGGGGATTTTCCGGGACTCACTCTTTAACTATGGCTACACCTTC
J gene: TRBJ1-2
V gene: TRBV6-1
D gene: NA
clone size: medium-sized

CDR3 protein: CASSVEDRGPRYRNQPQHF
CDR3 DNA: TGTGCCAGCAGCGTAGAGGACAGGGGGCCCAGATACCGAAATCAGCCCCAGCATTTT
J gene: TRBJ1-5
V gene: TRBV9
D gene: TRBD1
clone size: NA

CDR3 protein: CASSEQGGAITDTQYF
CDR3 DNA: TGTGCCAGCAGTGAACAGGGGGGGGCCATCACAGATACGCAGTATTTT
J gene: TRBJ2-3
V gene: TRBV6-1
D gene: NA
clone size: medium-sized

CDR3 protein: CASSSGPNSPLHF
CDR3 DNA: TGTGCCAGCAGCTCCGGACCCAATTCACCCCTCCACTTT
J gene: TRBJ1-6
V gene: TRBV5-6
D gene: NA
clone size: medium-sized

CDR3 protein: CASTESRGNQPQHF
CDR3 DNA: TGTGCCAGCACAGAATCCCGGGGGAATCAGCCCCAGCATTTT
J gene: TRBJ1-5
V gene: TRBV6-1
D gene: NA
clone size: medium-sized

CDR3 protein: CASSQEGTGPGNTIYF
CDR3 DNA: TGCGCCAGCAGCCAAGAGGGGACTGGTCCCGGAAACACCATATATTTT
J gene: TRBJ1-3
V gene: TRBV4-1
D gene: NA
clone size: medium-sized

CDR3 protein: CSARAGTNTEAFF
CDR3 DNA: TGCAGTGCTAGGGCAGGAACGAACACTGAAGCTTTCTTT
J gene: TRBJ1-1
V gene: TRBV20-1
D gene: NA
clone size: medium-sized

CDR3 protein: CASSPMTGTPVNNEQFF
CDR3 DNA: TGTGCCAGCAGCCCAATGACCGGGACCCCCGTTAACAATGAGCAGTTCTTC
J gene: TRBJ2-1
V gene: TRBV5-4
D gene: NA
clone size: NA

CDR3 protein: CASSQDTSGGVQETQYF
CDR3 DNA: TGTGCCAGCAGCCAAGATACAAGCGGGGGGGTCCAAGAGACCCAGTACTTC
J gene: TRBJ2-5
V gene: TRBV4-2
D gene: TRBD2
clone size: many

CDR3 protein: CASSFGAAQETQYF
CDR3 DNA: TGTGCCAGCAGCTTCGGGGCAGCCCAAGAGACCCAGTACTTC
J gene: TRBJ2-5
V gene: TRBV7-2
D gene: NA
clone size: NA

CDR3 protein: CASSKWTGGGEKLFF
CDR3 DNA: TGTGCCAGCAGTAAATGGACAGGGGGAGGTGAAAAACTGTTTTTT
J gene: TRBJ1-4
V gene: TRBV27
D gene: TRBD1
clone size: medium-sized

CDR3 protein: CASTAETSGNTIYF
CDR3 DNA: TGTGCCAGTACGGCAGAGACGTCTGGAAACACCATATATTTT
J gene: TRBJ1-3
V gene: TRBV19
D gene: NA
clone size: medium-sized